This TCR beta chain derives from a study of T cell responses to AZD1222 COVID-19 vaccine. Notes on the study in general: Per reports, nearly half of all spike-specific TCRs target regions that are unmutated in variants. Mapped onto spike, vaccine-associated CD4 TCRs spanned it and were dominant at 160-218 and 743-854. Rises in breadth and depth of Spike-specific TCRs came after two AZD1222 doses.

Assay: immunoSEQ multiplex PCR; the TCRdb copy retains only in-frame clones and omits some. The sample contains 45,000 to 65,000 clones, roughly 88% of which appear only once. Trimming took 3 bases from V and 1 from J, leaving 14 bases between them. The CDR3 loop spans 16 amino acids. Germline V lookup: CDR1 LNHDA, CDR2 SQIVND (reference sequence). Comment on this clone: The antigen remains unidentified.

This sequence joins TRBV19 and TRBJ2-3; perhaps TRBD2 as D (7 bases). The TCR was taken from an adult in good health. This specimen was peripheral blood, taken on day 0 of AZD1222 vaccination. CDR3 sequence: CASSMGRGGGTDTQYF. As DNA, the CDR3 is TGTGCCAGTAGTATGGGTAGAGGGGGGGGCACAGATACGCAGTATTTT.